This T cell receptor (beta chain) was obtained from a study of T cells in Graves' hyperthyroidism and ophthalmopathy. Regarding this clonotype: An end of the junction does not agree with germline; a read error may underlie this.

The CDR3 sequence is 17 residues long. Germline CDR1 and CDR2: LNHNV and YYDKDF (reference sequence). From RNA transcripts, TCR beta CDR3 regions were amplified. A first-round RT-PCR of the TCR CDR3 used the HTBI primer set. TCRdb reprocessed the multiplex PCR reads via MiXCR and lists one record per CDR3 protein. This sample carries roughly 840,000 distinct CDR3 sequences, more than 30% of them seen once, and the ten largest clones take around 9.3%. The material sequenced was blood. The V and J genes are TRBV15 and TRBJ2-7, with TRBD1 identical over 8 bases. The source is a man between 18 and 29 years old with Graves' hyperthyroidism. Here the CDR3 reads CGTSRDRGQGRGYEQYF. DNA of the CDR3: TGTGGCACCAGCAGAGATCGTGGACAGGGTCGAGGCTACGAGCAGTACTTC. Combining the CDR3 with reference TRBV15 and TRBJ2-7 gives the whole variable domain DAMVIQNPRYQVTQFGKPVTLSCSQTLNHNVMYWYQQKSSQAPKLLFHYYDKDFNNEADTPDNFQSRRPNTSFCFLDIRSPGLGDTAMYLCGTSRDRGQGRGYEQYFGPGTRLTVT.